A single sample gave rise to the 3 T cell receptor beta chains below, sequenced in a study of blood T cell repertoires in COVID-19. Only in-frame clones appear in the TCRdb table, and some are missing; sequencing was by immunoSEQ multiplex PCR. The sample has some 280,000 clones, about nine tenths seen once; the top ten hold under 3.5%. The sample comprised peripheral blood. The receptors derive from a woman aged 25 to 39 with active or convalescent COVID-19.

This sequence joins TRBV7-2 and TRBJ2-3; D is perhaps TRBD2 (5 bases). Germline CDR1 reads SGHTA; CDR2 reads FQGNSA. V was shortened by 1 base and J by 4 bases, with 12 bases between the two germline ends. This CDR3 comprises 15 residues. The DNA of the CDR3 is TGTGCCAGCAGCTTAGGGAGGACGGCCTCAGATACGCAGTATTTT. This encodes CASSLGRTASDTQYF.

This clone appeared a single time. The chain couples TRBV5-4 to TRBJ1-2; no clear D. The CDR3 contains 13 residues. Germline V gene data show CDR1 as SGHNT and CDR2 as YYREEE (reference sequence). Between the trimmed V and J ends, which lost 0 bases and 7 bases, there was a span of 10 bases. The CDR3 loop reads CASSLDSMGGYTF. CDR3 in DNA: TGTGCCAGCAGCTTGGACAGTATGGGTGGCTACACCTTC.

The chain joins TRBV7-9 to TRBJ1-1; the D gene is possibly TRBD1 (5 bases). V was pared by 5 bases and J by 4 bases, with 14 bases between. This CDR3 comprises 14 residues. CDR1 SEHNR and CDR2 FQNEAQ come from the germline V gene (reference sequence). The CDR3 nucleotides read TGTGCCAGCAGCCCCGGGACTCTTAGCACTGAAGCTTTCTTT. Translating gives CASSPGTLSTEAFF.